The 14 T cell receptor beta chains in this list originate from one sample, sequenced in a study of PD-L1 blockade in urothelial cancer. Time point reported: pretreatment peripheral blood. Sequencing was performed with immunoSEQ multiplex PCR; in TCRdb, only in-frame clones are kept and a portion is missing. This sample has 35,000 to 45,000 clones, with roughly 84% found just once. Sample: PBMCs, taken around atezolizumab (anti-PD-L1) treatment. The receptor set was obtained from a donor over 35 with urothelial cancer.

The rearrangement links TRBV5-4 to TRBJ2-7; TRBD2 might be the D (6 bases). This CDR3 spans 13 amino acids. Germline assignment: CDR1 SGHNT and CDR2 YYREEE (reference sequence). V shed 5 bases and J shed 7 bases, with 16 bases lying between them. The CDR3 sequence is CASSFGAGGEQYF. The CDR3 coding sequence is TGTGCCAGCAGTTTTGGGGCAGGAGGGGAGCAGTACTTC.

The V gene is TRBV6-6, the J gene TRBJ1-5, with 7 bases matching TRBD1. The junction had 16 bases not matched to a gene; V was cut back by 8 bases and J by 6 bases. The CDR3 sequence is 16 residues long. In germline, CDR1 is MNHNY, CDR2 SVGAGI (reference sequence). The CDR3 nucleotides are TGTGCCAGCGAACCGAGGACAGGCGCGGGGGGTCAGCCCCAGCATTTT. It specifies CASEPRTGAGGQPQHF.

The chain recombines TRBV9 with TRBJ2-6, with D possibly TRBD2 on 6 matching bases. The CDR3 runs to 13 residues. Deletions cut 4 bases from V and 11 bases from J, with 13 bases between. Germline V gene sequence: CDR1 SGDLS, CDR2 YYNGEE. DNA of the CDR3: TGTGCCAGCAGCCCCCCCGGGACTCACGTCCTGACTTTC. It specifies CASSPPGTHVLTF.

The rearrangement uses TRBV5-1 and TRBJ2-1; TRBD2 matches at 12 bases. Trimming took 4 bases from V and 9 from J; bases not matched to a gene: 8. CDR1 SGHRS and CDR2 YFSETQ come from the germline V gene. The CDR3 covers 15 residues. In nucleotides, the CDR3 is TGCGCCAGCAGCCCCCGGACTAGCGGGAAAGTTGAGCAGTTCTTC. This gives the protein CASSPRTSGKVEQFF.

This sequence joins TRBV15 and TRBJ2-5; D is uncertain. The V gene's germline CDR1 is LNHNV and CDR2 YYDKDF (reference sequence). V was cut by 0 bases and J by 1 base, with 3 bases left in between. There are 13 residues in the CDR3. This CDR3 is CATSRDLQETQYF. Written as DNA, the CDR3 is TGTGCCACCAGCAGAGATCTCCAAGAGACCCAGTACTTC.

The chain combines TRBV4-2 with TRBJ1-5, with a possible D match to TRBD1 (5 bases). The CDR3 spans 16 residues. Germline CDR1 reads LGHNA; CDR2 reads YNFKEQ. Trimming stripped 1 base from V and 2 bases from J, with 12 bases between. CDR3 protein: CASSQASTVGNQPQHF. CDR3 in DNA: TGTGCCAGCAGCCAAGCCTCGACAGTCGGCAATCAGCCCCAGCATTTT.

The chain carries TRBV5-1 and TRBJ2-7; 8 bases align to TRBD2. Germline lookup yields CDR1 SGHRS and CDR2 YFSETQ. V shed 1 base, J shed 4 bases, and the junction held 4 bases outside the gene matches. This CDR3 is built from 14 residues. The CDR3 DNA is TGCGCCAGCAGCTTGACCCCTAGCGGGTACGAGCAGTACTTC. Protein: CASSLTPSGYEQYF.

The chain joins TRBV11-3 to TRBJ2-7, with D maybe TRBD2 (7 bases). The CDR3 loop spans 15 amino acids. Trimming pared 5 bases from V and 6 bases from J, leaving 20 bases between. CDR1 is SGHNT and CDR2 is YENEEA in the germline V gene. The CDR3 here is CASSPVLTRGGEQYF. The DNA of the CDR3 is TGTGCCAGCAGCCCGGTCCTGACTAGGGGGGGCGAGCAGTACTTC.

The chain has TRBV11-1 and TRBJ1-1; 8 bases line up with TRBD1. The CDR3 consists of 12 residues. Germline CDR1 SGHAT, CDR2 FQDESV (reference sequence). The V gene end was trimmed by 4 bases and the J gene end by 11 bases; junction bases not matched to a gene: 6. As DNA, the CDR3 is TGTGCCAGCAGCTCTAGACAGGGGTTCGCTTTCTTT. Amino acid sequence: CASSSRQGFAFF.

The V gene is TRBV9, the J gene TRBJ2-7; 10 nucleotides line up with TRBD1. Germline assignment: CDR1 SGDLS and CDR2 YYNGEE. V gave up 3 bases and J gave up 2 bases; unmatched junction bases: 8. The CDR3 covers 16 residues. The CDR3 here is CASSEGSGTGAYEQYF. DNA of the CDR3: TGTGCCAGCAGCGAGGGGTCCGGGACAGGGGCCTACGAGCAGTACTTC.

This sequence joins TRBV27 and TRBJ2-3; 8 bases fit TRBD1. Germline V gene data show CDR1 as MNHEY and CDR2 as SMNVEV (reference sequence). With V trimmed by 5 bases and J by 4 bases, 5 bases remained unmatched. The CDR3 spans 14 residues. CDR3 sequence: CASSPGQGADTQYF. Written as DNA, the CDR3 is TGTGCCAGCAGTCCTGGACAGGGTGCAGATACGCAGTATTTT.

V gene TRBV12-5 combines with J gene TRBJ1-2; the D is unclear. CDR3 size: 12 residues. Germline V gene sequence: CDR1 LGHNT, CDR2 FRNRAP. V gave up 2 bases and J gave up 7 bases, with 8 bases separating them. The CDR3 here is CASGLPVVGYTF. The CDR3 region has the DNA TGTGCTAGTGGTTTGCCGGTGGTTGGCTACACCTTC.

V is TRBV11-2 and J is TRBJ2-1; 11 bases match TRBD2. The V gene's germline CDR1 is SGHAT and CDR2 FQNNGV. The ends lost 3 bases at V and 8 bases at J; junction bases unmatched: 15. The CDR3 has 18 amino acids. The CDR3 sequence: CASSFPTSGSWLRDEQFF. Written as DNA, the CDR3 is TGTGCCAGCAGCTTCCCCACTAGCGGGAGTTGGTTGAGGGATGAGCAGTTCTTC.

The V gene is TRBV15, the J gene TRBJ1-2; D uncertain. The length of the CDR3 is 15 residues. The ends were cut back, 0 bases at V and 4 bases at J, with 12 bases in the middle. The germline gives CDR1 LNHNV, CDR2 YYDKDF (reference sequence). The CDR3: CATSRDPGSRYGYTF. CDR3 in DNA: TGTGCCACCAGCAGAGATCCAGGCAGCCGCTATGGCTACACCTTC. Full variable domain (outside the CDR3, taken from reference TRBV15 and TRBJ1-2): DAMVIQNPRYQVTQFGKPVTLSCSQTLNHNVMYWYQQKSSQAPKLLFHYYDKDFNNEADTPDNFQSRRPNTSFCFLDIRSPGLGDTAMYLCATSRDPGSRYGYTFGSGTRLTVV.